This TCR beta chain was identified during a study of T cell responses to AZD1222 COVID-19 vaccine. Method: immunoSEQ multiplex PCR; TCRdb's copy keeps in-frame clones and lacks some. Of roughly 100,000 clones in the sample, roughly 90% were seen once. With respect to this clone: Its antigen is currently unknown.

This CDR3 has 14 residues. V was shortened by 5 bases and J by 1 base, with 11 bases between the two germline ends. The germline gives CDR1 MNHEY, CDR2 SVGEGT. General study findings and limits: Mapped onto spike, vaccine-associated CD4 TCRs spanned it and were dominant at 160-218 and 743-854. When two AZD1222 doses had been given, Spike-specific TCR breadth and depth rose.

The clonotype was recovered from an adult who received the AZD1222 COVID-19 vaccine. Sequences were derived from peripheral blood, sampled 28 days after the second AZD1222 dose. This chain uses TRBV6-2 or TRBV6-3 with TRBJ1-2; possible D gene TRBD1, 6 bases. CDR3 protein: CASSRQAHNYGYTF. The CDR3 nucleotides read TGTGCCAGCAGTCGACAGGCCCATAACTATGGCTACACCTTC.